The next 28 T cell receptor beta chains were all read from a single sample in a study of cytomegalovirus exposure and HLA in healthy donors. PCR used 60 Vbeta primers and 13 Jbeta primers. Only in-frame clones appear in the TCRdb table, and some are missing; sequencing was by immunoSEQ multiplex PCR. In the table there are 140,000 to 150,000 clones, roughly 65% of which are singletons. The specimen sequenced was PBMCs. These receptors originate from a man between 60 and 75 years old in good health and CMV-seronegative.

The rearrangement uses TRBV28 and TRBJ2-7; 7 bases match TRBD1. Trimming at V came to 3 bases and at J to 4 bases, leaving 3 bases not matched to a gene. The CDR3 spans 13 residues. Germline CDR1 is MDHEN and CDR2 is SYDVKM. The chain's CDR3 is CASSFDRDYEQYF. In DNA form, the CDR3 reads TGTGCCAGCAGTTTCGACAGGGATTACGAGCAGTACTTC.

J is TRBJ1-1 and V is TRBV7-9; 8 nucleotides align to TRBD1. The CDR3 is made up of 17 amino acids. CDR1 is SEHNR and CDR2 is FQNEAQ in the germline V gene (reference sequence). V lost 5 bases, J lost 4 bases, and 15 bases stayed unmatched. For the CDR3, the DNA is TGTGCCAGCAGCCCTGCCCGAGGACAGGGTATCACCACTGAAGCTTTCTTT. Translated, it gives CASSPARGQGITTEAFF.

V is TRBV19 and J is TRBJ2-2; 7 bases match TRBD1. There are 15 residues in the CDR3. With V trimmed by 2 bases and J by 4 bases, 4 bases remained unmatched. In germline, CDR1 is LNHDA, CDR2 SQIVND (reference sequence). For the CDR3, the DNA is TGTGCCAGTAGTATAAGTAACAGGGGCACCGGGGAGCTGTTTTTT. It translates to CASSISNRGTGELFF.

CDR3 sequence (DNA): TGTGCCAGTAGTTCCCGTAGGACAGTATCCTACGAGCAGTACTTC. Amino acid sequence: CASSSRRTVSYEQYF. V is TRBV19 and J is TRBJ2-7; a weak D match, TRBD1 (6 bases). Germline CDR1 LNHDA, CDR2 SQIVND (reference sequence). Trimming removed 5 bases from V and 1 base from J, with 15 bases in between. The CDR3 length is 15 residues.

The chain links TRBV15 to TRBJ1-2, with 8 bases lining up with TRBD1. Germline V lookup: CDR1 LNHNV, CDR2 YYDKDF (reference sequence). V shed 5 bases and J 7 bases; nucleotides not matched to a gene: 9. The CDR3 covers 14 residues. The CDR3 DNA reads TGTGCCACCAGCGTGGGACAGGTTTCACCTGGCTACACCTTC. Protein sequence: CATSVGQVSPGYTF. The full variable domain, rest sourced from reference TRBV15 and TRBJ1-2, is DAMVIQNPRYQVTQFGKPVTLSCSQTLNHNVMYWYQQKSSQAPKLLFHYYDKDFNNEADTPDNFQSRRPNTSFCFLDIRSPGLGDTAMYLCATSVGQVSPGYTFGSGTRLTVV.

The V and J genes are TRBV30 and TRBJ1-5; possibly TRBD1 for D (5 bases). The CDR3 is made up of 17 amino acids. V was pared by 0 bases and J by 2 bases, with 17 bases between. Germline V gives CDR1 GTSNPN, CDR2 SVGIG (reference sequence). CDR3 in amino acids: CAWSVTGSIQGNQPQHF. The CDR3 DNA reads TGTGCCTGGAGTGTTACAGGATCGATCCAAGGCAATCAGCCCCAGCATTTT. Looking up the rest from reference TRBV30 and TRBJ1-5 gives the full variable domain: SQTIHQWPATLVQPVGSPLSLECTVEGTSNPNLYWYRQAAGRGLQLLFYSVGIGQISSEVPQNLSASRPQDRQFILSSKKLLLSDSGFYLCAWSVTGSIQGNQPQHFGDGTRLSIL.

The chain carries TRBV5-4 and TRBJ2-1; the match to TRBD2 covers 9 bases. The V gene end was trimmed by 4 bases and the J gene end by 5 bases; junction bases not matched to a gene: 13. Germline-derived CDR1 and CDR2 are SGHNT and YYREEE (reference sequence). The CDR3 contains 17 residues. CDR3 sequence: CASSPGTSRAGDNEQFF. For the CDR3, the DNA is TGTGCCAGCAGCCCCGGGACTAGCCGAGCGGGGGACAATGAGCAGTTCTTC.

The chain links TRBV30 to TRBJ2-5; 11 nucleotides line up with TRBD1. The DNA end lines up better with TRBJ2-7; the J call may be wrong. CDR1 and CDR2 (germline): GTSNPN, SVGIG (reference sequence). The CDR3 is 12 residues long. CDR3 bases: TGTGCCTGGATGGACAGGGGGCCCGAGCAGTACTTC. Protein: CAWMDRGPEQYF.

The chain is built from TRBV25-1 and TRBJ1-4, with 7 bases matching TRBD1. The trim removed 3 bases at V and 1 base at J, leaving 11 bases unmatched. Germline values: CDR1 MGHDK, CDR2 SYGVNS. This CDR3 has 18 residues. The CDR3 loop is CASSDSFFQGETNEKLFF. The CDR3 DNA is TGTGCCAGCAGTGATTCCTTCTTTCAGGGGGAAACTAATGAAAAACTGTTTTTT.

The gene calls are TRBV9 and TRBJ2-2; 15 positions match TRBD2. Trimming at V came to 4 bases and at J to 3 bases, leaving 4 bases not matched to a gene. CDR3 size: 17 residues. Per the germline V gene, CDR1 is SGDLS and CDR2 is YYNGEE. The CDR3 loop is CASSLGTSGRYTGELFF. CDR3 nucleotide sequence: TGTGCCAGCAGCCTTGGGACTAGCGGGAGGTACACCGGGGAGCTGTTTTTT.

As concerns this clone: One end of the junction varies from germline; a read error may be responsible. In DNA form, the CDR3 reads TGTGCCAGCAGCGGTCCGGGGAGCGATCAGCCCCGGCATTTT. The encoded protein is CASSGPGSDQPRHF. The chain joins TRBV7-2 to TRBJ1-5, with D unresolved. CDR3 length: 14 residues. Per the germline V gene, CDR1 is SGHTA and CDR2 is FQGNSA.

The chain employs TRBV28 and TRBJ2-1, with a tentative D call TRBD2 (5 bases). The CDR3 has 15 amino acids. Trimming took 7 bases from V and 7 from J, leaving 20 bases between them. Germline V gene lookup returns CDR1 MDHEN and CDR2 SYDVKM. CDR3 bases: TGTGCCAGCAACAGACCCCCCCCTCCGGGGAATGAGCAGTTCTTC. As protein: CASNRPPPPGNEQFF.

V gene TRBV19 combines with J gene TRBJ2-3; tentative D call: TRBD1 (6 bases). V was cut by 8 bases and J by 3 bases, with 12 bases left in between. This CDR3 region has 13 residues. Germline V gene lookup returns CDR1 LNHDA and CDR2 SQIVND (reference sequence). CDR3 sequence reads: CASSDSATDTQYF. The DNA for the CDR3 is TGTGCCAGTTCGGACAGCGCAACAGATACGCAGTATTTT.

V gene TRBV19 combines with J gene TRBJ2-1, with 7 bases that match TRBD2. The CDR3 covers 14 residues. After removal of 5 bases from V and 6 bases from J, the junction contained 7 bases not matched to a gene. CDR1 is LNHDA, CDR2 SQIVND, per germline (reference sequence). CDR3 coding DNA: TGTGCCAGTAGTCGCGGGGGACTATCCAATGAGCAGTTCTTC. Amino acid sequence: CASSRGGLSNEQFF.

V is TRBV5-4 and J is TRBJ2-7; 11 nucleotides match TRBD2. CDR3 length equals 16 residues. V was clipped by 4 bases and J by 1 base; unmatched bases: 7. The V gene's germline CDR1 is SGHNT and CDR2 YYREEE (reference sequence). CDR3 DNA sequence: TGTGCCAGCAGCCCCGGGACTAGCGGCATTTCCTACGAGCAGTACTTC. It is translated as CASSPGTSGISYEQYF.

The J gene is TRBJ1-1, the V gene TRBV7-8; 7 positions match TRBD1. CDR1 and CDR2 from the germline V gene are SGHVS and FQNEAQ. The trim removed 5 bases at V and 6 bases at J, leaving 6 bases unmatched. CDR3 length: 13 residues. CDR3 in amino acids: CASSGRQGPEAFF. In DNA form, the CDR3 reads TGTGCCAGCAGCGGTCGACAGGGCCCTGAAGCTTTCTTT.

The gene calls are TRBV5-4 and TRBJ2-6, with 7 nucleotides matching TRBD1. Germline lookup yields CDR1 SGHNT and CDR2 YYREEE (reference sequence). The CDR3 loop spans 15 amino acids. The V and J ends lost 4 bases and 3 bases, in that order; junction bases with no gene match: 4. In DNA form, the CDR3 reads TGTGCCAGCAGCCCGACAGGGTTTGGGGCCAACGTCCTGACTTTC. This sequence encodes CASSPTGFGANVLTF.

The chain is built from TRBV18 and TRBJ1-1, with 7 bases identical to TRBD1. V shed 3 bases and J 0 bases; nucleotides not matched to a gene: 7. CDR3 length: 16 amino acids. Germline V gene data show CDR1 as KGHSH and CDR2 as LQKENI. CDR3 region: CASSPLLDRLNTEAFF. The CDR3, as DNA: TGTGCCAGCTCACCCCTCCTGGACAGGCTGAACACTGAAGCTTTCTTT.

This clone was picked up a small number of times. The chain uses TRBV5-4 and TRBJ2-7; 13 bases are shared with TRBD2. From germline, CDR1 is SGHNT and CDR2 YYREEE (reference sequence). The CDR3 consists of 14 residues. J was trimmed by 6 bases and V by 3 bases; bases with no gene match: 3. Here the CDR3 reads CASSSGLAGSEQYF. The CDR3 DNA reads TGTGCCAGCAGCTCGGGACTAGCGGGAAGCGAGCAGTACTTC.

The V gene is TRBV28, the J gene TRBJ1-5; possibly TRBD1 for D (5 bases). Trimming took off 7 bases at V and 5 bases at J, with 21 bases between the two ends. Germline V gene lookup returns CDR1 MDHEN and CDR2 SYDVKM. The CDR3 sequence is 16 residues long. Here the CDR3 DNA reads TGTGCCAGCATCGAAGGCAGGGCCAGGCCCTATCAGCCCCAGCATTTT. Residues: CASIEGRARPYQPQHF.

The rearrangement uses TRBV5-4 and TRBJ1-5, with D possibly TRBD1 on 5 matching bases. CDR3 length: 14 amino acids. From germline, CDR1 is SGHNT and CDR2 YYREEE (reference sequence). V gave up 0 bases and J gave up 4 bases, with 8 bases separating them. CDR3 in amino acids: CASSLGGPNQPQHF. DNA of the CDR3: TGTGCCAGCAGCTTGGGGGGCCCGAATCAGCCCCAGCATTTT.

This chain joins TRBV6-5 and TRBJ2-2, with 8 bases identical to TRBD2. Germline V gives CDR1 MNHEY, CDR2 SVGAGI. The CDR3 has 14 amino acids. V gave up 7 bases and J gave up 6 bases; unmatched junction bases: 7. The CDR3 DNA follows: TGTGCCAGCACCTCGAGCGGGAGTCCCGGGGAGCTGTTTTTT. Its translation is CASTSSGSPGELFF.

The rearrangement uses TRBV7-2 and TRBJ1-5; D ambiguous. Deletions cut 1 base from V and 7 bases from J, with 8 bases between. Germline V gene data show CDR1 as SGHTA and CDR2 as FQGNSA. This CDR3 spans 13 amino acids. CDR3 amino acids: CASSLDPRQPQHF. In nucleotides, the CDR3 is TGTGCCAGCAGCTTAGACCCGCGGCAGCCCCAGCATTTT. The variable domain in full, completed from reference TRBV7-2 and TRBJ1-5, reads GAGVSQSPSNKVTEKGKDVELRCDPISGHTALYWYRQSLGQGLEFLIYFQGNSAPDKSGLPSDRFSAERTGGSVSTLTIQRTQQEDSAVYLCASSLDPRQPQHFGDGTRLSIL.

This rearrangement joins TRBV6-6 to TRBJ1-4; D may be TRBD1 (5 bases). In germline, CDR1 is MNHNY, CDR2 SVGAGI (reference sequence). Trimming cost V 2 bases and J 7 bases, with 14 bases left between them. The CDR3 is made up of 15 amino acids. CDR3 loop: CASSYARGSFEKLFF. The CDR3 DNA is TGTGCCAGCAGTTACGCACGGGGGTCGTTTGAAAAACTGTTTTTT.

Remarks on this clone: Other DNA sequences in the same sample also yield this CDR3. The rearrangement uses TRBV28 and TRBJ1-2, with D perhaps matching TRBD1 (6 bases). The CDR3 is made up of 13 amino acids. V was pared by 2 bases and J by 4 bases, with 8 bases between. Germline V gene lookup returns CDR1 MDHEN and CDR2 SYDVKM. CDR3: CASSLGQTYGYTF. Written as DNA, the CDR3 is TGTGCCAGCAGTTTAGGACAGACCTATGGCTACACCTTC.

The rearrangement links TRBV5-6 to TRBJ2-5; 8 nucleotides align to TRBD1. Trimming removed 5 bases from V and 4 bases from J; junction bases left unmatched: 4. CDR3 size: 13 residues. Germline lookup yields CDR1 SGHDT and CDR2 YYEEEE. The CDR3 DNA reads as TGTGCCAGCAGGCCTGACAGGGGAGAGACCCAGTACTTC. As protein: CASRPDRGETQYF.

This clone was seen only a few times. V and J are TRBV5-4 and TRBJ2-1; 8 positions agree with TRBD2. Germline CDR1 reads SGHNT; CDR2 reads YYREEE (reference sequence). V lost 1 base and J lost 5; bases outside the gene matches: 5. The CDR3 is made up of 15 amino acids. The DNA for the CDR3 is TGTGCCAGCAGCTTGAGTAGCGGGACCCACAATGAGCAGTTCTTC. It specifies CASSLSSGTHNEQFF.

This clone has a handful of counts. This chain joins TRBV11-2 and TRBJ2-7, with 13 bases fitting TRBD2. Trimming at V came to 2 bases and at J to 9 bases, leaving 4 bases not matched to a gene. CDR3 length equals 14 residues. Germline CDR1 reads SGHAT; CDR2 reads FQNNGV. CDR3 nucleotides: TGTGCCAGCAGCTTAACTAGCGGGAGGGACGCGCAGTACTTC. Translation: CASSLTSGRDAQYF.